This passage covers 29 T cell receptor beta chains from one sample sequenced in a study of vaccination and CD4 T cells after COVID-19. Treatment noted: roughly ten-day PBMC culture with coronavirus spike peptide pools or control peptides (ViraFEST assay). Antigens for these TCRs are unknown. The Oncomine TCR Beta short-read assay sequenced DNA from cultured CD4+ T cells. TCRdb reprocessed the PCR reads with MiXCR, giving one entry per CDR3 protein. The sample has about 26,000 distinct CDR3 sequences, 40% to 50% seen once; the top ten hold roughly 10%. The specimen sequenced was CD4+ T cells from blood, cultured in vitro. These receptors were collected from a human donor who had recovered from COVID-19.

This clonotype qualifies as large. This chain joins TRBV29-1 and TRBJ2-1, with D possibly being TRBD2 (6 bases). Trimming took off 7 bases at V and 0 bases at J, with 16 bases between the two ends. This CDR3 has 15 residues. Germline CDR1 and CDR2: SQVTM and ANQGSEA. The CDR3 DNA reads as TGCAGCGCTCCGACTAGTTATTACTCCTACAATGAGCAGTTCTTC. Translated, it gives CSAPTSYYSYNEQFF.

The chain is built from TRBV7-8 and TRBJ1-1, with no clear D. Trimming left V 3 bases short and J 1 base short, with 12 bases between. The CDR3 runs 15 residues. Germline-derived CDR1 and CDR2 are SGHVS and FQNEAQ. For the CDR3, the DNA is TGTGCCAGCAGCTTCCTTGTGCTGGGGAACACTGAAGCTTTCTTT. Amino acid sequence: CASSFLVLGNTEAFF.

The gene calls are TRBV5-4 and TRBJ2-1, with 11 bases aligning to TRBD2. This CDR3 is built from 17 residues. V lost 2 bases to trimming and J lost 0 bases; unmatched junction nucleotides: 4. Germline values: CDR1 SGHNT, CDR2 YYREEE (reference sequence). The CDR3 region is CASSFSSGGYSYNEQFF. The CDR3 nucleotides read TGTGCCAGCAGCTTTTCTAGCGGGGGGTACTCCTACAATGAGCAGTTCTTC.

V usage is TRBV19 and J usage is TRBJ1-5; tentatively, D is TRBD1 (6 bases). Germline CDR1 and CDR2: LNHDA and SQIVND (reference sequence). Trimming removed 7 bases at V and 4 bases at J, with 11 bases between. The CDR3 has 13 amino acids. The CDR3 region is CASNGRGNQPQHF. The CDR3, as DNA: TGTGCCAGTAATGGCAGGGGAAATCAGCCCCAGCATTTT.

The rearrangement links TRBV20-1 to TRBJ2-3, with TRBD2 matching 12 bases. The V segment lost 2 bases and the J segment 6 bases; nucleotides outside the gene matches: 6. The germline gives CDR1 DFQATT, CDR2 SNEGSKA (reference sequence). This CDR3 is 15 amino acids long. CDR3 region: CSARRTSGEADTQYF. The DNA of the CDR3 is TGCAGTGCTAGAAGGACTAGCGGGGAGGCCGATACGCAGTATTTT.

This clonotype was picked up a small number of times. The chain has TRBV20-1 and TRBJ1-5, with 7 bases fitting TRBD1. V gave up 1 base and J gave up 1 base; unmatched junction bases: 13. The CDR3 has 18 amino acids. Germline CDR1 DFQATT, CDR2 SNEGSKA (reference sequence). The chain's CDR3 is CSARALDRVALSNQPQHF. DNA of the CDR3: TGCAGTGCTAGAGCCCTAGACAGGGTCGCCTTGAGCAATCAGCCCCAGCATTTT.

This clonotype was detected only a few times. The chain is built from TRBV18 and TRBJ1-1; 8 bases match TRBD1. The CDR3 contains 14 residues. Germline CDR1 and CDR2: KGHSH and LQKENI. V lost 4 bases to trimming and J lost 4 bases; unmatched junction nucleotides: 5. The CDR3 DNA sequence: TGTGCCAGCTCACGGAACAGGGGGACCACTGAAGCTTTCTTT. Its translation: CASSRNRGTTEAFF.

This chain joins TRBV20-1 and TRBJ1-2; no clear D gene. The germline CDR1 and CDR2 sequences are DFQATT and SNEGSKA (reference sequence). Trimming took off 3 bases at V and 0 bases at J, with 11 bases between the two ends. This CDR3 region has 14 residues. The CDR3 coding sequence is TGCAGTGCTAGTGGTTCCCCAGCTAACTATGGCTACACCTTC. It translates to CSASGSPANYGYTF.

The rearrangement uses TRBV7-3 and TRBJ2-1; TRBD1 agrees at 8 bases. The J segment lost 5 bases and the V segment lost 5 bases, leaving 8 bases of the junction unmatched. Germline assignment: CDR1 SGHTA and CDR2 FQGTGA. This CDR3 is built from 15 residues. This CDR3 is CASSPQGGNNNEQFF. CDR3 bases: TGTGCCAGCAGCCCACAGGGGGGAAATAACAATGAGCAGTTCTTC.

Concerning this clonotype: A read error may produce the germline difference seen at one junction end. The chain joins TRBV7-3 to TRBJ2-1; 7 nucleotides line up with TRBD2. The CDR3 is made up of 15 amino acids. Germline V gene data show CDR1 as SGHTA and CDR2 as FQGTGA. CDR3 loop: CASSLTGTTYNEQFF. The CDR3 nucleotides are TGTGCCAGCAGCCTAACCGGGACTACATACAATGAGCAGTTCTTC.

This clonotype came up a few times. V and J are TRBV24-1 and TRBJ2-5, with D maybe TRBD1 (6 bases). The germline gives CDR1 KGHDR, CDR2 SFDVKD. Trimming stripped 8 bases from V and 8 bases from J, with 20 bases between. The CDR3 loop spans 14 amino acids. The CDR3 DNA reads as TGTGCCACCACGGACAGACATGAGGGGTCAACCCAGTACTTC. This translates into CATTDRHEGSTQYF.

The genes are TRBV7-8 and TRBJ2-7; D gene uncertain. V lost 5 bases to trimming and J lost 3 bases, with 11 bases between them. The CDR3 has 13 amino acids. Germline loops: CDR1 SGHVS, CDR2 FQNEAQ. CDR3 sequence: CASSPRQNYEQYF. The CDR3 DNA follows: TGTGCCAGCAGCCCCCGCCAGAACTACGAGCAGTACTTC.

CDR3 nucleotide sequence: TGTGCCAGCAGTGAAGCGGGCCGTAGCACAGATACGCAGTATTTT. Its protein product is CASSEAGRSTDTQYF. The chain recombines TRBV6-1 with TRBJ2-3; D is ambiguous. The V gene lost 0 bases and the J gene lost 0 bases, with 7 bases spanning the gap. The CDR3 length is 15 residues. Germline V gives CDR1 MNHNS, CDR2 SASEGT.

The gene calls are TRBV19 and TRBJ1-2; TRBD1 might be the D (5 bases). Germline CDR1 and CDR2: LNHDA and SQIVND (reference sequence). The CDR3 is 14 residues long. V dropped 4 bases and J dropped 0 bases, with 9 bases sitting between them. The CDR3: CASSRQITNYGYTF. The CDR3 region has the DNA TGTGCCAGTAGTAGACAGATAACTAACTATGGCTACACCTTC.

This clonotype turned up a few times. This rearrangement joins TRBV24-1 to TRBJ2-3, with 15 bases matching TRBD2. Per the germline V gene, CDR1 is KGHDR and CDR2 is SFDVKD. The CDR3 runs to 20 residues. V lost 5 bases and J lost 8; bases outside the gene matches: 19. The CDR3 is CATSGGGGGTSGGSFGTQYF. The CDR3, as DNA: TGTGCCACCAGTGGGGGGGGGGGAGGGACTAGCGGGGGGTCCTTCGGTACGCAGTATTTT.

The rearrangement uses TRBV15 and TRBJ1-2, with D unclear. Germline values: CDR1 LNHNV, CDR2 YYDKDF (reference sequence). Trimming cost V 2 bases and J 2 bases, with 3 bases left between them. The CDR3 spans 12 residues. DNA of the CDR3: TGTGCCACCAGCAGACAGAACTATGGCTACACCTTC. It codes for CATSRQNYGYTF.

In regard to this clonotype: This may arise from a read error, as a much more abundant clone is one base away. V and J are TRBV7-2 and TRBJ2-5, with 7 nucleotides matching TRBD2. The CDR3 extends over 17 amino acids. Germline V gives CDR1 SGHTA, CDR2 FQGNSA. V trimming: 5 bases; J trimming: 1 base; junction bases outside the gene matches: 13. CDR3 in amino acids: CTSSQNGLAASQETQYF. The CDR3 region has the DNA TGTACCAGCAGCCAAAATGGGCTAGCGGCCTCCCAAGAGACCCAGTACTTC.

This clonotype has more than one count but fewer than ten. The chain employs TRBV19 and TRBJ2-3; D is ambiguous. The ends were cut back, 0 bases at V and 7 bases at J, with 8 bases in the middle. Germline V gives CDR1 LNHDA, CDR2 SQIVND (reference sequence). The CDR3 covers 13 residues. The DNA of the CDR3 is TGTGCCAGTAGTATAGATGCTAGATATACGCAGTATTTT. It translates to CASSIDARYTQYF.

The chain combines TRBV5-1 with TRBJ2-1; TRBD1 matches at 9 bases. The V gene's germline CDR1 is SGHRS and CDR2 YFSETQ. V was pared by 3 bases and J by 7 bases, with 5 bases of the junction left unmatched. This CDR3 is 14 amino acids long. The CDR3 here is CASSSQGAGNEQFF. For the CDR3, the DNA is TGCGCCAGCAGCTCACAGGGGGCTGGGAATGAGCAGTTCTTC.

V and J are TRBV7-9 and TRBJ1-1; D not resolved. Trimming took off 3 bases at V and 3 bases at J, with 14 bases between the two ends. Germline V CDR1 and CDR2: SEHNR, FQNEAQ (reference sequence). This CDR3 contains 15 residues. Here the CDR3 DNA reads TGTGCCAGCAGCTTGCGGGGTGGAGGCGACACTGAAGCTTTCTTT. This codes for CASSLRGGGDTEAFF.

The chain couples TRBV11-3 to TRBJ2-5; D is unresolved. V was trimmed by 1 base and J by 4 bases, leaving 13 bases between them. The germline V gene encodes CDR1 SGHNT and CDR2 YENEEA. This CDR3 spans 15 amino acids. As DNA, the CDR3 is TGTGCCAGCAGCTTAGTAGGTGCCCCCCGAGAGACCCAGTACTTC. This codes for CASSLVGAPRETQYF.

This clonotype was counted a few times. The V gene is TRBV20-1, the J gene TRBJ1-2; 7 bases map to TRBD1. CDR1 is DFQATT, CDR2 SNEGSKA, per germline (reference sequence). The ends lost 3 bases at V and 4 bases at J; junction bases unmatched: 2. CDR3 length: 12 residues. The CDR3 spells CSARTGTYGYTF. The CDR3 region has the DNA TGCAGTGCTAGGACAGGGACCTATGGCTACACCTTC.

This clonotype has just a few counts. This chain links TRBV12-3 or TRBV12-4 with TRBJ2-2; TRBD1 aligns across 11 bases. The CDR3 loop spans 15 amino acids. With 6 bases clipped from V and 2 bases from J, the junction kept 2 bases outside the gene matches. The CDR3 nucleotides read TGTGCCAGCAGGGACAGGGGGCGCAACACCGGGGAGCTGTTTTTT. Translating gives CASRDRGRNTGELFF.

This clonotype was observed a single time. The rearrangement links TRBV24-1 to TRBJ2-5, with D possibly matching TRBD2 (7 bases). Trimming left V 3 bases short and J 4 bases short, with 20 bases between. The CDR3 runs 17 residues. CDR1 is KGHDR, CDR2 SFDVKD, per germline. The CDR3, as DNA: TGTGCCACCAGTGATGAGGGGGGGCCAGGTGTAGGAGAGACCCAGTACTTC. Protein product: CATSDEGGPGVGETQYF.

The chain has TRBV5-4 and TRBJ2-1; D not resolved. Trimming left V 0 bases short and J 8 bases short, with 9 bases between. The V gene's germline CDR1 is SGHNT and CDR2 YYREEE (reference sequence). The CDR3 spans 13 residues. The CDR3 sequence is CASSLAPVHEQFF. The CDR3 region has the DNA TGTGCCAGCAGCTTGGCCCCAGTCCATGAGCAGTTCTTC.

The chain employs TRBV7-3 and TRBJ1-1; D unclear. Germline CDR1 is SGHTA and CDR2 is FQGTGA. V was shortened by 5 bases and J by 0 bases, with 7 bases between the two germline ends. The CDR3 has 13 amino acids. In DNA form, the CDR3 reads TGTGCCAGCAGCCCCGGAATGAACACTGAAGCTTTCTTT. This sequence encodes CASSPGMNTEAFF. Variable domain in full (rest from reference TRBV7-3 and TRBJ1-1): GAGVSQTPSNKVTEKGKYVELRCDPISGHTALYWYRQSLGQGPEFLIYFQGTGAADDSGLPNDRFFAVRPEGSVSTLKIQRTERGDSAVYLCASSPGMNTEAFFGQGTRLTVV.

This clonotype was counted a few times. The V call is TRBV19, the J call TRBJ1-6, with 8 bases matching TRBD1. Germline V lookup: CDR1 LNHDA, CDR2 SQIVND (reference sequence). This CDR3 spans 14 amino acids. Trimming took 6 bases from V and 6 from J; bases not matched to a gene: 4. The CDR3 loop is CASSKDRGNSPLHF. CDR3 nucleotides: TGTGCCAGTAGCAAAGACAGGGGTAATTCACCCCTCCACTTT.

The rearrangement links TRBV6-1 to TRBJ2-2; D may be TRBD2 (6 bases). Trimming stripped 8 bases from V and 7 bases from J, with 17 bases between. CDR1 MNHNS and CDR2 SASEGT come from the germline V gene. The CDR3 contains 14 residues. CDR3 protein: CASLRDGRVGELFF. The CDR3 region has the DNA TGTGCCAGCCTGCGGGACGGGAGAGTCGGGGAGCTGTTTTTT.

This clonotype was detected only a few times. The CDR3: CASRPPTSGGAWYRGHEQFF. As DNA, the CDR3 is TGTGCCAGCAGGCCCCCTACTAGCGGGGGGGCCTGGTACCGGGGACATGAGCAGTTCTTC. The chain carries TRBV6-2 or TRBV6-3 and TRBJ2-1; 13 positions match TRBD2. After removal of 6 bases from V and 8 bases from J, the junction contained 22 bases not matched to a gene. The CDR3 contains 20 residues. The V gene's germline CDR1 is MNHEY and CDR2 SVGEGT.